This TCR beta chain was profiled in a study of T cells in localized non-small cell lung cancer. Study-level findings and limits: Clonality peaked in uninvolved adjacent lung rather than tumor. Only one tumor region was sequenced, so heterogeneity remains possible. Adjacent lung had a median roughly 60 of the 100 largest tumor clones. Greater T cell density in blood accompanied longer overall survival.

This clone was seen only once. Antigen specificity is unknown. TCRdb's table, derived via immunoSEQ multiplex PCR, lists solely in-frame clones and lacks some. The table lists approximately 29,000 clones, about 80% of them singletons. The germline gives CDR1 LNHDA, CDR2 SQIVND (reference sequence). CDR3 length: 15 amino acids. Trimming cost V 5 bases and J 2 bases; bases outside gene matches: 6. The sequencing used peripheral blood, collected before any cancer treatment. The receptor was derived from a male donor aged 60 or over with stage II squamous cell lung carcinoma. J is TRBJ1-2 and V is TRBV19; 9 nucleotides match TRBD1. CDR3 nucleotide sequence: TGTGCCAGTAGTTTTCCGGGACAGGGCAACTATGGCTACACCTTC. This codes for CASSFPGQGNYGYTF.